This T cell receptor beta chain was captured in a study of T cell repertoires in cytomegalovirus infection. The wider study: Carrying CMV and the relevant HLA type showed in public TCR beta signatures. Study-level findings and limits: Adding up the frequency of public TCR beta families identified people who carried CMV plus the relevant HLA. CMV-specific TCR beta clonotypes restricted by HLA-C dominated the ex vivo response.

The length of the CDR3 is 16 residues. Germline values: CDR1 SGHTA, CDR2 FQGNSA. V was pared by 4 bases and J by 1 base, with 7 bases of the junction left unmatched. TCRdb fed the reads into MiXCR, producing one record per CDR3 protein. The data contain approximately 140,000 distinct CDR3 sequences, roughly 9% of them singletons. There are many counts of this clonotype. What it recognizes is unknown. This TCR came from a human donor in good health (CMV status not recorded). Some clones in this sample may be carry-over from other donors' samples. The sequencing input was PBMCs. The chain employs TRBV7-2 and TRBJ2-4, with 7 bases fitting TRBD2. CDR3 nucleotide sequence: TGTGCCAGCAGCTCCGAACCGGGGGGTGCCAAAAACATTCAGTACTTC. Its translation is CASSSEPGGAKNIQYF.